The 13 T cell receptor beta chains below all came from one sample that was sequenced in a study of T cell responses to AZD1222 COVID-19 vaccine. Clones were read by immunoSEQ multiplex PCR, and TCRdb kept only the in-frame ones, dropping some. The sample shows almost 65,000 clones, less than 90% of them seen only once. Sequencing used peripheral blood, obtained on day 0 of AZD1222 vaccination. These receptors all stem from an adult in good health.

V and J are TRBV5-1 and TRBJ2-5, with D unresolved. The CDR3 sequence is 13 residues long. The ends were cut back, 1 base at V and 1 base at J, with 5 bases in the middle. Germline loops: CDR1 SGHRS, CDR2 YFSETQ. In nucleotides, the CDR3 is TGCGCCAGCAGCTTGCTAAGCCAAGAGACCCAGTACTTC. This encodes CASSLLSQETQYF.

The DNA of the CDR3 is TGTGCCAGCAGGCCACCGACAGGGACCTCTAGCGAGCAGTACTTC. This gives the protein CASRPPTGTSSEQYF. The chain recombines TRBV25-1 with TRBJ2-7; 7 nucleotides align to TRBD1. Germline assignment: CDR1 MGHDK and CDR2 SYGVNS. J lost 6 bases, V lost 6 bases, and 14 bases had no gene match. This CDR3 comprises 15 residues.

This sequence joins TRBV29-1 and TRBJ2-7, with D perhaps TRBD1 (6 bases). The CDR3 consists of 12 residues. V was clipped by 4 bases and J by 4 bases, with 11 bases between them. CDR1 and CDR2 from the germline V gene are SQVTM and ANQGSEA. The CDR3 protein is CSVGQDLYEQYF. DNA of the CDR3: TGCAGCGTTGGACAGGATCTTTACGAGCAGTACTTC.

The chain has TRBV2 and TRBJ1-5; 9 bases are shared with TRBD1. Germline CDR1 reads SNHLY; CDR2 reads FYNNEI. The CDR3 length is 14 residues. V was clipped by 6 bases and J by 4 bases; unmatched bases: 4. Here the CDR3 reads CASRGQGENQPQHF. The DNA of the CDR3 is TGTGCCAGCAGGGGACAGGGCGAAAATCAGCCCCAGCATTTT.

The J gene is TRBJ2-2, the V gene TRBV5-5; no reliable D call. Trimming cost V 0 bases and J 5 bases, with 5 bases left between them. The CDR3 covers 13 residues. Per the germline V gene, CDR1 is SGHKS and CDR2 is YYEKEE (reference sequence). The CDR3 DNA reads TGTGCCAGCAGCTTGGGGCAAACCGGGGAGCTGTTTTTT. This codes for CASSLGQTGELFF. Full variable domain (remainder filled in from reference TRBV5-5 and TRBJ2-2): DAGVTQSPTHLIKTRGQQVTLRCSPISGHKSVSWYQQVLGQGPQFIFQYYEKEERGRGNFPDRFSARQFPNYSSELNVNALLLGDSALYLCASSLGQTGELFFGEGSRLTVL.

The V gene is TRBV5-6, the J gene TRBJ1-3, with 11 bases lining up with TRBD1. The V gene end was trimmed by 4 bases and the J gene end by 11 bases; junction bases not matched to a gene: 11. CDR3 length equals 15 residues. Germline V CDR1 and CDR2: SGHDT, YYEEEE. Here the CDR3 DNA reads TGTGCCAGCAGCCTTGATTGGACAGGGGGCAACCCCATATATTTT. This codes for CASSLDWTGGNPIYF. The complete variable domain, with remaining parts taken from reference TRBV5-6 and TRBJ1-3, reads DAGVTQSPTHLIKTRGQQVTLRCSPKSGHDTVSWYQQALGQGPQFIFQYYEEEERQRGNFPDRFSGHQFPNYSSELNVNALLLGDSALYLCASSLDWTGGNPIYFGEGSWLTVV.

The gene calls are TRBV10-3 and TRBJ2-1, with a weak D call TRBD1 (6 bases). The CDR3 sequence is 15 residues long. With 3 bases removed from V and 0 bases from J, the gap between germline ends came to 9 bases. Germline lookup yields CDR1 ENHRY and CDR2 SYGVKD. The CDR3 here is CAISERTASYNEQFF. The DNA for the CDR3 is TGTGCCATCAGTGAAAGGACAGCCTCCTACAATGAGCAGTTCTTC.

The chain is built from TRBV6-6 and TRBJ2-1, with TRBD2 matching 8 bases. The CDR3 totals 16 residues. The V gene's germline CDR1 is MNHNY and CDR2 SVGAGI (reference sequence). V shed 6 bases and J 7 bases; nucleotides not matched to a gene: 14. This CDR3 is CASSQMAGGLGNEQFF. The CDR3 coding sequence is TGTGCCAGCAGCCAAATGGCGGGGGGCCTGGGGAATGAGCAGTTCTTC.

The CDR3 reads CASSQAAGSDEQYF. The CDR3 DNA reads as TGTGCCAGCAGCCAAGCCGCAGGGAGCGACGAGCAGTACTTC. The chain employs TRBV3-1 (or the pseudogene TRBV3-2) and TRBJ2-7, with D perhaps given as TRBD1 or TRBD2 (5 bases each). V was shortened by 1 base and J by 5 bases, with 12 bases between the two germline ends. This CDR3 region has 14 residues. From germline, CDR1 is LGHDT and CDR2 YNNKEL (reference sequence).

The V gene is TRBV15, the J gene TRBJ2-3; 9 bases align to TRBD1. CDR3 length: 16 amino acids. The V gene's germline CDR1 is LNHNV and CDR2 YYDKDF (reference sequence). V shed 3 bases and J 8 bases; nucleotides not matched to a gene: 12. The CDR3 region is CATSSRGTGLNPTQYF. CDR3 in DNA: TGTGCCACCAGCAGTAGAGGGACAGGGTTGAATCCTACGCAGTATTTT.

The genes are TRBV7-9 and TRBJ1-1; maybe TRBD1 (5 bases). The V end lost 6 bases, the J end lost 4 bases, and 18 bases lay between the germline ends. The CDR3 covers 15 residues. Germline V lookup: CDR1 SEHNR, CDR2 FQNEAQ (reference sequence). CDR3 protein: CASSPRAGVGTEAFF. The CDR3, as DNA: TGTGCCAGCAGTCCCCGCGCGGGGGTCGGCACTGAAGCTTTCTTT.

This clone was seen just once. DNA of the CDR3: TGTGCCAGCAGTTACTCATACAGGGCTGGCTACACCTTC. Translation: CASSYSYRAGYTF. V and J are TRBV6-5 and TRBJ1-2; weak D call: TRBD1 (6 bases). The V end was cut by 0 bases, the J end by 7 bases, with 9 bases between. From germline, CDR1 is MNHEY and CDR2 SVGAGI. CDR3 length equals 13 residues.

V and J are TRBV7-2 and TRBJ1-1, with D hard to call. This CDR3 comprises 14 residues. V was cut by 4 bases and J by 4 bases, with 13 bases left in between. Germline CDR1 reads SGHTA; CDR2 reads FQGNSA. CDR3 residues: CASSYIGEPTEAFF. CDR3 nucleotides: TGTGCCAGCAGCTACATCGGGGAGCCCACTGAAGCTTTCTTT.